The 23 T cell receptor beta chains below all came from one sample that was sequenced in a study of cytomegalovirus exposure and HLA in healthy donors. It was with 60 Vbeta and 13 Jbeta primers that the PCR ran. Clones were read by immunoSEQ multiplex PCR, and TCRdb kept only the in-frame ones, dropping some. The sample includes fewer than 100,000 clones, 79% of them seen just once. What was sequenced was PBMCs. Receptors were obtained from a middle-aged woman in good health and CMV-seronegative.

This clone was recorded once. This chain connects TRBV9 to TRBJ2-2, with 8 bases fitting TRBD1. The germline V gene has CDR1 SGDLS and CDR2 YYNGEE. The CDR3 consists of 15 residues. Unmatched junction bases numbered 4, after V lost 2 bases and J lost 4 bases. CDR3 DNA sequence: TGTGCCAGCAGCGTCGGACAGGGATTCACCGGGGAGCTGTTTTTT. Translation: CASSVGQGFTGELFF.

The V and J genes are TRBV10-3 and TRBJ1-5; D unresolved. Trimming cost V 3 bases and J 1 base, with 7 bases left between them. The germline gives CDR1 ENHRY, CDR2 SYGVKD. This CDR3 has 14 residues. CDR3 coding DNA: TGTGCCATCAGTGAAGCGGGAAGCAATCAGCCCCAGCATTTT. It is translated as CAISEAGSNQPQHF.

In this sample, this clone turned up a few times. CDR3 residues: CASSRDRDTEAFF. The CDR3 DNA is TGTGCCAGCTCCCGGGACAGGGACACTGAAGCTTTCTTT. V is TRBV18 and J is TRBJ1-1, with 9 bases lining up with TRBD1. Germline CDR1 reads KGHSH; CDR2 reads LQKENI. V was pared by 6 bases and J by 3 bases, with 2 bases of the junction left unmatched. The CDR3 runs 13 residues.

The genes are TRBV10-3 and TRBJ2-3, with D unclear. CDR1 and CDR2 from the germline V gene are ENHRY and SYGVKD. The germline V and J ends were trimmed by 3 bases and 2 bases, with 3 bases remaining between them. The CDR3 loop spans 12 amino acids. The chain's CDR3 is CAISDHTDTQYF. DNA for the CDR3: TGTGCCATCAGTGACCACACAGATACGCAGTATTTT.

This clone was observed a single time. This chain joins TRBV4-1 and TRBJ2-3; 7 bases line up with TRBD1. The CDR3 totals 17 residues. Germline V gene sequence: CDR1 MGHRA, CDR2 YSYEKL. Trimming took 0 bases from V and 3 from J; bases not matched to a gene: 9. The CDR3 here is CASSQDRTGALTDTQYF. The DNA for the CDR3 is TGCGCCAGCAGCCAAGATCGAACAGGGGCGCTGACAGATACGCAGTATTTT.

The chain carries TRBV11-2 and TRBJ1-5, with 10 positions matching TRBD1. V lost 4 bases, J lost 0 bases, and 9 bases stayed unmatched. CDR3 size: 18 residues. Looked up from germline, CDR1 is SGHAT and CDR2 is FQNNGV. The CDR3 reads CASSYGQGGRDSNQPQHF. The CDR3 nucleotides are TGTGCCAGCAGCTACGGACAGGGGGGAAGGGATAGCAATCAGCCCCAGCATTTT.

The chain combines TRBV13 with TRBJ2-7; TRBD1 matches at 8 bases. The V gene end was trimmed by 5 bases and the J gene end by 3 bases; junction bases not matched to a gene: 6. Germline V gene data show CDR1 as PRHDT and CDR2 as FYEKMQ (reference sequence). The CDR3 is 14 amino acids. This CDR3 is CASSPRTGSYEQYF. The CDR3 nucleotides read TGTGCCAGCAGCCCTCGGACAGGGAGCTACGAGCAGTACTTC.

The J gene is TRBJ1-1, the V gene TRBV29-1, with no clear D. V shed 2 bases and J shed 1 base, with 8 bases lying between them. Per the germline V gene, CDR1 is SQVTM and CDR2 is ANQGSEA. The CDR3 spans 13 residues. CDR3 in DNA: TGCAGCGTTGAAATGGCTCGGAACACTGAAGCTTTCTTT. Amino acids: CSVEMARNTEAFF.

The CDR3, as DNA: TGCGCCAGCAGTGAGTCGGGGGGACAGATTACCGATAGCAATCAGCCCCAGCATTTT. It codes for CASSESGGQITDSNQPQHF. V usage is TRBV10-1 and J usage is TRBJ1-5, with 7 bases that match TRBD1. Germline V gene sequence: CDR1 WNHNN, CDR2 SYGVQD (reference sequence). Losses at the gene ends were 0 bases for V and 0 bases for J; bases not matched to a gene: 11. There are 19 residues in the CDR3.

The chain uses TRBV27 and TRBJ2-5; TRBD1 is a possible D gene (5 bases). There are 14 residues in the CDR3. V gave up 8 bases and J gave up 2 bases, with 15 bases separating them. Germline V lookup: CDR1 MNHEY, CDR2 SMNVEV (reference sequence). The CDR3 region is CASRLWGDQETQYF. For the CDR3, the DNA is TGTGCCAGCCGCCTATGGGGCGATCAAGAGACCCAGTACTTC.

The gene calls are TRBV6-5 and TRBJ1-5, with 8 bases lining up with TRBD1. There are 15 residues in the CDR3. V lost 5 bases to trimming and J lost 7 bases; unmatched junction nucleotides: 10. The germline V gene encodes CDR1 MNHEY and CDR2 SVGAGI. The CDR3 region has the DNA TGTGCCAGCAGTCCGGGACAGGTGACTCGACAGCCCCAGCATTTT. Its translation: CASSPGQVTRQPQHF.

The sample holds one count of this clone. The chain is built from TRBV28 and TRBJ2-7; D ambiguous. Trimming shortened V by 4 bases and J by 4 bases, and 14 bases separated the two germline ends. CDR1 is MDHEN, CDR2 SYDVKM, per germline. The CDR3 is 14 amino acids. CDR3 in amino acids: CASSWRSVNYEQYF. CDR3 DNA: TGTGCCAGCAGTTGGAGATCGGTCAATTACGAGCAGTACTTC.

The chain links TRBV28 to TRBJ1-5, with TRBD1 matching over 8 bases. The CDR3 runs to 17 residues. With V trimmed by 8 bases and J by 0 bases, 12 bases remained unmatched. The germline V gene encodes CDR1 MDHEN and CDR2 SYDVKM. The CDR3 region has the DNA TGTGCCAGCCGAACACAGGGGGTTCTTCTTAGCAATCAGCCCCAGCATTTT. As protein: CASRTQGVLLSNQPQHF.

The chain recombines TRBV30 with TRBJ1-2; 8 bases agree with TRBD1. J lost 8 bases, V lost 7 bases, and 6 bases had no gene match. Germline V gene sequence: CDR1 GTSNPN, CDR2 SVGIG (reference sequence). This CDR3 comprises 11 residues. CDR3 bases: TGTGCCTCCAGGGGGCCTCGGGGCTACACCTTC. It yields the protein CASRGPRGYTF.

V gene TRBV2 combines with J gene TRBJ2-7; 9 nucleotides agree with TRBD1. Germline-derived CDR1 and CDR2 are SNHLY and FYNNEI. The length of the CDR3 is 12 residues. With V trimmed by 6 bases and J by 4 bases, 1 base remained unmatched. CDR3 DNA: TGTGCCAGCAGGACAGGGGGGTACGAGCAGTACTTC. This encodes CASRTGGYEQYF.

The rearrangement links TRBV29-1 to TRBJ2-5, with 7 bases aligning to TRBD1. The V gene end was trimmed by 7 bases and the J gene end by 5 bases; junction bases not matched to a gene: 4. Germline V gene data show CDR1 as SQVTM and CDR2 as ANQGSEA. CDR3 size: 11 residues. CDR3 in DNA: TGCAGCGGACAGGGTTTGGAGACCCAGTACTTC. As protein: CSGQGLETQYF.

This clone was found a few times. The J gene is TRBJ1-1, the V gene TRBV7-9; tentative D call: TRBD1 (5 bases). This CDR3 is 13 amino acids long. Germline CDR1 SEHNR, CDR2 FQNEAQ (reference sequence). The germline V and J ends were trimmed by 9 bases and 0 bases, with 11 bases remaining between them. This chain's CDR3 is CARTEPMNTEAFF. The CDR3, as DNA: TGTGCCAGGACAGAGCCGATGAACACTGAAGCTTTCTTT.

The rearrangement uses TRBV7-8 and TRBJ1-3, with a possible D match to TRBD1 (5 bases). V gave up 2 bases and J gave up 4 bases, with 12 bases separating them. The CDR3 extends over 15 amino acids. Per the germline V gene, CDR1 is SGHVS and CDR2 is FQNEAQ. The CDR3 region is CASSLRGLVGNTIYF. CDR3 bases: TGTGCCAGCAGCTTACGGGGGTTGGTCGGAAACACCATATATTTT.

The V and J genes are TRBV7-2 and TRBJ1-1; 8 positions match TRBD1. The germline V gene has CDR1 SGHTA and CDR2 FQGNSA. The CDR3 spans 15 residues. The trim removed 5 bases at V and 6 bases at J, leaving 11 bases unmatched. CDR3: CASSISTGGTPEAFF. CDR3 coding DNA: TGTGCCAGCAGCATCTCAACAGGGGGTACGCCTGAAGCTTTCTTT.

The V gene is TRBV28, the J gene TRBJ2-7; the D gene is possibly TRBD2 (6 bases). This CDR3 has 16 residues. CDR1 and CDR2 (germline): MDHEN, SYDVKM. V gave up 4 bases and J gave up 1 base, with 17 bases separating them. The CDR3: CASSSLRDSSSYEQYF. The CDR3 coding sequence is TGTGCCAGCAGTTCCCTCCGGGACTCCTCGTCCTACGAGCAGTACTTC.

Of note for this clone: At one boundary the junction diverges from the germline segment, which might be a read error. The V call is TRBV5-6, the J call TRBJ1-2, with 7 bases fitting TRBD1. CDR3 length equals 14 residues. The germline V gene encodes CDR1 SGHDT and CDR2 YYEEEE. In DNA form, the CDR3 reads TGTGCCAGCAGCTTGGCTACCCGGGACAGTGGCTACCCCTTC. This translates into CASSLATRDSGYPF.

The rearrangement uses TRBV18 and TRBJ1-5, with TRBD1 as a possible D gene (5 bases). Trimming took off 2 bases at V and 6 bases at J, with 11 bases between the two ends. The CDR3 contains 14 residues. Looked up from germline, CDR1 is KGHSH and CDR2 is LQKENI. The CDR3 spells CASSPAQGGQPQHF. The CDR3 nucleotides read TGTGCCAGCTCACCAGCCCAGGGTGGTCAGCCCCAGCATTTT. The whole variable domain, remainder taken from reference TRBV18 and TRBJ1-5, is NAGVMQNPRHLVRRRGQEARLRCSPMKGHSHVYWYRQLPEEGLKFMVYLQKENIIDESGMPKERFSAEFPKEGPSILRIQQVVRGDSAAYFCASSPAQGGQPQHFGDGTRLSIL.

The gene calls are TRBV11-2 and TRBJ1-4; D is unresolved. V lost 1 base to trimming and J lost 5 bases, with 14 bases between them. The CDR3 is 16 amino acids. Germline V gives CDR1 SGHAT, CDR2 FQNNGV. The CDR3 nucleotides are TGTGCCAGCAGCTTAGTCCCGCCTGGCCCAAATGAAAAACTGTTTTTT. This gives the protein CASSLVPPGPNEKLFF.